The clone carrying this T cell receptor beta chain has more than one count but fewer than ten. The antigen is not known. This specimen comes from a study of CD8 T cells in ankylosing spondylitis. Findings of the study overall: In reactive arthritis synovial fluid and blood, some motif variants had been reported before. As for the disease-linked clones, they showed a CD8+ phenotype and occurred at relatively low frequencies in peripheral blood. Disease-associated clones were reportedly significantly overrepresented in matched ankylosing spondylitis synovial fluid.

The CDR3 runs to 12 residues. Germline CDR1 and CDR2: SGHAT and FQNNGV. V dropped 2 bases and J dropped 6 bases, with 4 bases sitting between them. Each TCR beta library was made by quantitative 5'-RACE that incorporated molecular barcodes. One entry per CDR3 protein, called by TCRdb with MiXCR from the 5' RACE reads. The sample carries hundreds of thousands of distinct CDR3 sequences, roughly 20% recorded once. Sequenced input: blood, either unsorted or a sorted T cell fraction (not recorded which). The sequence was collected from a male donor with ankylosing spondylitis or in good health (not recorded which). V is TRBV11-2 and J is TRBJ2-2; no definite D call. CDR3 bases: TGTGCCAGCAGCTTAATTCCCGGGGAGCTGTTTTTT. Encoded protein: CASSLIPGELFF.